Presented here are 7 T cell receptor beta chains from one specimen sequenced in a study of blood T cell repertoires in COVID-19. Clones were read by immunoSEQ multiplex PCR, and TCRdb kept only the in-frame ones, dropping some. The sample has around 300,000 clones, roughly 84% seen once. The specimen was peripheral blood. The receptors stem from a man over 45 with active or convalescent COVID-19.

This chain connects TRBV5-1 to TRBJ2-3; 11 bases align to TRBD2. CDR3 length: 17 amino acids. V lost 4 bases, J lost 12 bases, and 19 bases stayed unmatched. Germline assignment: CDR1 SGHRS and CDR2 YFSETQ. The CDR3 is CASSNSGGALGSPGQYF. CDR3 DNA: TGCGCCAGCAGCAATAGCGGGGGGGCGCTAGGAAGCCCAGGCCAGTATTTT.

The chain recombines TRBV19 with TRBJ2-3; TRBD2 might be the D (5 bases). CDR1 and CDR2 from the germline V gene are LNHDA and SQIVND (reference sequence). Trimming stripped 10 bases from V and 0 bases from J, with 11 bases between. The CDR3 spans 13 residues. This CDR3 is CATSAGSTDTQYF. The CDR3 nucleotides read TGTGCCACCTCGGCGGGTAGCACAGATACGCAGTATTTT. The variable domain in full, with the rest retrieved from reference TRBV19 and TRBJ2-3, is DGGITQSPKYLFRKEGQNVTLSCEQNLNHDAMYWYRQDPGQGLRLIYYSQIVNDFQKGDIAEGYSVSREKKESFPLTVTSAQKNPTAFYLCATSAGSTDTQYFGPGTRLTVL.

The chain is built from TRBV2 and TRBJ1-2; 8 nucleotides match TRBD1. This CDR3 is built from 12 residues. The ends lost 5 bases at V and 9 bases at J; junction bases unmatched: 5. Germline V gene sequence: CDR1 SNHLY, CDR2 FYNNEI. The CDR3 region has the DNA TGTGCCAGCAGTCCTAGGACAGGGAGCTACACCTTC. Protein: CASSPRTGSYTF.

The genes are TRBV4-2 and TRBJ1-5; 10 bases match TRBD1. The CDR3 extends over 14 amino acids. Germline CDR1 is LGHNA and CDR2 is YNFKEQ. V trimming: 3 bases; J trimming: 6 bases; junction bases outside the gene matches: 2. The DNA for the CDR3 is TGTGCCAGCAGCCAGGACAGGGGGGGTCAGCCCCAGCATTTT. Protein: CASSQDRGGQPQHF.

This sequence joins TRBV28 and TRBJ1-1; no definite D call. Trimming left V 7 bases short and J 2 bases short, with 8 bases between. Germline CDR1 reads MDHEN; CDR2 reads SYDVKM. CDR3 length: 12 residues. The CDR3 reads CASIGFNTEAFF. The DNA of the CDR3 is TGTGCCAGCATCGGGTTTAACACTGAAGCTTTCTTT.

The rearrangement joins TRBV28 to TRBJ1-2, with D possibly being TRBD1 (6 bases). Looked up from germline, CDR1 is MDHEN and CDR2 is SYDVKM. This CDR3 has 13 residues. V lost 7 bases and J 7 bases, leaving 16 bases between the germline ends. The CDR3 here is CASTQGFWGGYTF. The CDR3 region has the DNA TGTGCCAGCACTCAGGGGTTTTGGGGTGGCTACACCTTC.

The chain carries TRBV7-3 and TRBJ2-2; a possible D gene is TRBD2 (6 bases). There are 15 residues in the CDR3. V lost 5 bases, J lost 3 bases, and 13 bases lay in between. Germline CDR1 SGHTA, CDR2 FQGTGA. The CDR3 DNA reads TGTGCCAGCAGCCGAGGTGGAGGGGACACCGGGGAGCTGTTTTTT. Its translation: CASSRGGGDTGELFF.